This T cell receptor beta chain was captured in a study of blood T cells in healthy people across ages. Study overall: The capture of about one barcoded beta molecule per two T cells was achieved by template switching.

This clonotype was seen a few times. Alongside a J-beta primer mix, a sample-barcoded 5' primer served in a second PCR lasting about 7 to 11 cycles. TCRdb reanalysed the 5' RACE reads using MiXCR and keeps one entry per CDR3 protein. The sample lists hundreds of thousands of distinct CDR3 sequences; 49% were seen once. The specimen sequenced was blood. This receptor was obtained from a woman aged 60-75 years in good health.

The CDR3 DNA follows: TGTGCCAGCAGCTTCAGCCGGGGCGTGTGGAATGAGCAGTTCTTC. It encodes CASSFSRGVWNEQFF. The V gene is TRBV7-9, the J gene TRBJ2-1; D is possibly TRBD1 or TRBD2 (5 bases each). V lost 3 bases and J lost 7, with 16 bases in between. The CDR3 runs to 15 residues. Looked up from germline, CDR1 is SEHNR and CDR2 is FQNEAQ (reference sequence).